These 25 T cell receptor beta chains share one sample of origin, sequenced in a study of T cell responses to AZD1222 COVID-19 vaccine. Generated by immunoSEQ multiplex PCR, the TCRdb table keeps only in-frame clones and is missing some. Of about 130,000 clones in the sample, approximately 86% are singletons; the top ten hold approximately 1.4%. Sequencing was performed on peripheral blood, taken on day 0 of AZD1222 vaccination. These receptors were taken from an adult in good health.

V usage is TRBV7-6 and J usage is TRBJ1-6, with unresolved D. CDR1 and CDR2 from the germline V gene are SGHVS and FNYEAQ. Trimming removed 1 base at V and 9 bases at J, with 10 bases between. The CDR3 consists of 14 residues. The CDR3 DNA follows: TGTGCCAGCAGCTTAGGCGCGGGTAGTTCACCCCTCCACTTT. It yields the protein CASSLGAGSSPLHF.

The chain links TRBV10-3 to TRBJ2-3, with a weak D call TRBD2 (5 bases). Looked up from germline, CDR1 is ENHRY and CDR2 is SYGVKD. V gave up 3 bases and J gave up 1 base, with 23 bases separating them. The length of the CDR3 is 19 residues. The CDR3 region is CAISDPHPTERPRTDTQYF. CDR3 nucleotide sequence: TGTGCCATCAGTGACCCCCACCCCACAGAGCGGCCACGCACAGATACGCAGTATTTT.

The rearrangement joins TRBV7-8 to TRBJ1-1; tentative D call: TRBD1 (5 bases). The CDR3 covers 14 residues. V lost 5 bases and J 3 bases, leaving 13 bases between the germline ends. CDR1 and CDR2 (germline): SGHVS, FQNEAQ. CDR3 nucleotides: TGTGCCAGCAGCCCCTTCCCAGGGTACACTGAAGCTTTCTTT. This encodes CASSPFPGYTEAFF.

The gene calls are TRBV30 and TRBJ2-6, with D tentatively TRBD2 (6 bases). Germline CDR1 and CDR2: GTSNPN and SVGIG (reference sequence). The CDR3 has 12 amino acids. The CDR3 DNA reads as TGTGCGGAGGGTACCGGGGCCAACGTCCTGACTTTC. It encodes CAEGTGANVLTF.

The rearrangement links TRBV6-2 or TRBV6-3 to TRBJ2-5; 11 nucleotides align to TRBD2. Per germline, CDR1 MNHEY and CDR2 SVGEGT. Trimming at V came to 4 bases and at J to 5 bases, leaving 9 bases not matched to a gene. The CDR3 sequence is 16 residues long. In DNA form, the CDR3 reads TGTGCCAGCAGTTCCTGGGTAGCGGGGGGGCAGGAGACCCAGTACTTC. Translation: CASSSWVAGGQETQYF.

V is TRBV5-4 and J is TRBJ1-5; D is uncertain. Germline-derived CDR1 and CDR2 are SGHNT and YYREEE (reference sequence). The germline V and J ends were trimmed by 4 bases and 7 bases, with 12 bases remaining between them. CDR3 length equals 13 residues. CDR3 residues: CASSEGLGQPQHF. The CDR3 coding sequence is TGTGCCAGCAGCGAGGGTCTGGGCCAGCCCCAGCATTTT.

V gene TRBV5-1 combines with J gene TRBJ1-1; 7 bases are shared with TRBD1. Germline V CDR1 and CDR2: SGHRS, YFSETQ. The trim removed 0 bases at V and 4 bases at J, leaving 6 bases unmatched. The CDR3 totals 15 residues. The CDR3 DNA sequence: TGCGCCAGCAGCTTGGGACAGGGAGGGGGCACTGAAGCTTTCTTT. It yields the protein CASSLGQGGGTEAFF.

The chain links TRBV11-1 to TRBJ2-2, with no clear D. Germline values: CDR1 SGHAT, CDR2 FQDESV (reference sequence). V lost 4 bases and J lost 7, with 10 bases in between. CDR3 length equals 13 residues. The CDR3 reads CASSWTMGGELFF. The CDR3 coding sequence is TGTGCCAGCAGCTGGACCATGGGCGGGGAGCTGTTTTTT.

This clone occurred once. The chain employs TRBV5-4 and TRBJ2-3, with 8 positions matching TRBD1. Germline values: CDR1 SGHNT, CDR2 YYREEE (reference sequence). The CDR3 length is 15 residues. After removal of 4 bases from V and 0 bases from J, the junction contained 4 bases not matched to a gene. CDR3 DNA: TGTGCCAGCAGCCTGGGACAGGAGAGCACAGATACGCAGTATTTT. Translating gives CASSLGQESTDTQYF.

The chain combines TRBV27 with TRBJ2-3; 9 positions match TRBD2. After removal of 7 bases from V and 7 bases from J, the junction contained 9 bases not matched to a gene. CDR3 size: 14 residues. Looked up from germline, CDR1 is MNHEY and CDR2 is SMNVEV (reference sequence). The CDR3 bases are TGTGCCAGCACCTCGGGGACTAGCTTTCATACGCAGTATTTT. Protein: CASTSGTSFHTQYF.

The chain recombines TRBV7-2 with TRBJ2-1; TRBD1 matches 7 bases. The V and J ends lost 3 bases and 2 bases, in that order; junction bases with no gene match: 4. CDR3 length equals 15 residues. Germline lookup yields CDR1 SGHTA and CDR2 FQGNSA. CDR3 sequence: CASSLGQTPYNEQFF. The CDR3 nucleotides read TGTGCCAGCAGCTTGGGACAGACTCCCTACAATGAGCAGTTCTTC.

This chain joins TRBV10-3 and TRBJ2-3, with 13 bases fitting TRBD2. Germline CDR1 ENHRY, CDR2 SYGVKD. V shed 6 bases, J shed 2 bases, and the junction held 2 bases outside the gene matches. This CDR3 comprises 15 residues. The CDR3 reads CAIRGLAGDTDTQYF. CDR3 bases: TGTGCCATCAGAGGACTAGCGGGGGACACAGATACGCAGTATTTT.

The genes are TRBV4-1 and TRBJ1-4; 8 bases agree with TRBD1. With V trimmed by 0 bases and J by 8 bases, 8 bases remained unmatched. Germline CDR1 reads MGHRA; CDR2 reads YSYEKL. The CDR3 contains 16 residues. The CDR3 loop reads CASSQDGRRGREKLFF. CDR3 DNA: TGCGCCAGCAGCCAAGATGGTCGCAGGGGGCGAGAAAAACTGTTTTTT.

This sequence joins TRBV5-5 and TRBJ2-5; the D is unclear. The V end lost 1 base, the J end lost 6 bases, and 10 bases lay between the germline ends. There are 13 residues in the CDR3. In germline, CDR1 is SGHKS, CDR2 YYEKEE (reference sequence). In DNA form, the CDR3 reads TGTGCCAGCAGCTTGTGGTCTGGGAAGACCCAGTACTTC. Amino acids: CASSLWSGKTQYF.

The chain is built from TRBV4-3 and TRBJ1-1; D is uncertain. The V and J ends lost 4 bases and 0 bases respectively, with 9 bases between them. This CDR3 is 14 amino acids long. Germline V lookup: CDR1 LGHNA, CDR2 YSLEER. In DNA, the CDR3 is TGCGCCAGCAGCCGAGGGCAACTGAACACTGAAGCTTTCTTT. Its translation is CASSRGQLNTEAFF.

The V call is TRBV27, the J call TRBJ2-3; D uncertain. This CDR3 has 16 amino acids. The V and J ends lost 3 bases and 5 bases respectively, with 18 bases between them. Germline assignment: CDR1 MNHEY and CDR2 SMNVEV (reference sequence). CDR3 region: CASSFLGVRLEDTQYF. DNA of the CDR3: TGTGCCAGCAGTTTTCTTGGGGTTAGGCTCGAAGATACGCAGTATTTT.

The rearrangement uses TRBV25-1 and TRBJ2-7; possibly TRBD1 or TRBD2 for D (5 bases each). The CDR3 extends over 14 amino acids. Germline lookup yields CDR1 MGHDK and CDR2 SYGVNS. The V end lost 2 bases, the J end lost 2 bases, and 10 bases lay between the germline ends. CDR3 bases: TGTGCCAGCAGTGAAAAGGGACCGACCTACGAGCAGTACTTC. Translation gives CASSEKGPTYEQYF.

The CDR3 is CASRPTPENTEAFF. CDR3 nucleotides: TGTGCCAGCAGACCTACACCGGAGAACACTGAAGCTTTCTTT. This chain connects TRBV3-1 (or the pseudogene TRBV3-2) to TRBJ1-1; no definite D call. There are 14 residues in the CDR3. The V and J ends lost 6 bases and 1 base respectively, with 12 bases between them. Per germline, CDR1 LGHDT and CDR2 YNNKEL (reference sequence).

The V gene is TRBV12-3 or TRBV12-4, the J gene TRBJ1-2; D remains unclear. V lost 9 bases and J lost 0, with 11 bases in between. This CDR3 has 13 residues. Written as DNA, the CDR3 is TGTGCCAGTTCCCTAGATTCTAACTATGGCTACACCTTC. Protein sequence: CASSLDSNYGYTF.

The chain uses TRBV18 and TRBJ1-4; D is unresolved. Germline values: CDR1 KGHSH, CDR2 LQKENI. V was cut by 5 bases and J by 8 bases, with 12 bases left in between. The CDR3 loop spans 13 amino acids. CDR3 in DNA: TGTGCCAGCTCATTTCAGCGTGGGGAAAAACTGTTTTTT. Protein sequence: CASSFQRGEKLFF.

This clone was detected only a few times. The rearrangement uses TRBV19 and TRBJ2-3; D may be TRBD1 (6 bases). Trimming took off 4 bases at V and 6 bases at J, with 17 bases between the two ends. This CDR3 has 15 amino acids. The germline V gene encodes CDR1 LNHDA and CDR2 SQIVND (reference sequence). Written as DNA, the CDR3 is TGTGCCAGTAGTACGACAGGCCGCGAAGGGGATACGCAGTATTTT. This encodes CASSTTGREGDTQYF.

The rearrangement links TRBV29-1 to TRBJ2-1; D remains unclear. CDR1 and CDR2 (germline): SQVTM, ANQGSEA. CDR3 length equals 13 residues. V dropped 3 bases and J dropped 5 bases, with 11 bases sitting between them. The CDR3 region is CSVDGLGHNEQFF. For the CDR3, the DNA is TGCAGCGTTGACGGGCTAGGCCACAATGAGCAGTTCTTC.

This rearrangement joins TRBV10-3 to TRBJ1-2; D is unresolved. Germline V CDR1 and CDR2: ENHRY, SYGVKD. This CDR3 contains 15 residues. Trimming removed 0 bases from V and 3 bases from J, with 11 bases in between. The DNA for the CDR3 is TGTGCCATCAGTGAGTCGGTCGGGCTTGACTATGGCTACACCTTC. Translated: CAISESVGLDYGYTF.

J is TRBJ2-5 and V is TRBV21-1. TRBV21-1 is noted as a pseudogene. The CDR3 runs to 14 residues. The CDR3 nucleotides read TGTGCCAGCAGCATCGGGACGGACCAAGAGACCCAGTACTTC. It codes for CASSIGTDQETQYF.

This chain links TRBV20-1 with TRBJ2-7; D uncertain. The CDR3 contains 11 residues. V was clipped by 3 bases and J by 4 bases, with 7 bases between them. Germline V gives CDR1 DFQATT, CDR2 SNEGSKA (reference sequence). This CDR3 is CSASGVYEQYF. The DNA of the CDR3 is TGCAGTGCTAGCGGCGTGTACGAGCAGTACTTC.